This T cell receptor (beta chain) was sequenced in a study of blood T cell repertoires in COVID-19. CDR3 length: 15 amino acids. J lost 1 base, V lost 4 bases, and 5 bases had no gene match. Germline values: CDR1 LGHDT, CDR2 YNNKEL (reference sequence). Repertoires were generated with immunoSEQ multiplex PCR, while TCRdb's copy carries only in-frame clones and drops some. The table lists about 70,000 clones, roughly 82% of them singletons. The rearrangement uses TRBV3-1 (or the pseudogene TRBV3-2) and TRBJ2-3, with TRBD2 matching 7 bases. Specimen: peripheral blood. The TCR sequence derives from a woman aged 60-75 years with acute or convalescent COVID-19. The CDR3 DNA sequence: TGTGCCAGCAGCCCGCGGGGGAGCGGCACAGATACGCAGTATTTT. This translates into CASSPRGSGTDTQYF.